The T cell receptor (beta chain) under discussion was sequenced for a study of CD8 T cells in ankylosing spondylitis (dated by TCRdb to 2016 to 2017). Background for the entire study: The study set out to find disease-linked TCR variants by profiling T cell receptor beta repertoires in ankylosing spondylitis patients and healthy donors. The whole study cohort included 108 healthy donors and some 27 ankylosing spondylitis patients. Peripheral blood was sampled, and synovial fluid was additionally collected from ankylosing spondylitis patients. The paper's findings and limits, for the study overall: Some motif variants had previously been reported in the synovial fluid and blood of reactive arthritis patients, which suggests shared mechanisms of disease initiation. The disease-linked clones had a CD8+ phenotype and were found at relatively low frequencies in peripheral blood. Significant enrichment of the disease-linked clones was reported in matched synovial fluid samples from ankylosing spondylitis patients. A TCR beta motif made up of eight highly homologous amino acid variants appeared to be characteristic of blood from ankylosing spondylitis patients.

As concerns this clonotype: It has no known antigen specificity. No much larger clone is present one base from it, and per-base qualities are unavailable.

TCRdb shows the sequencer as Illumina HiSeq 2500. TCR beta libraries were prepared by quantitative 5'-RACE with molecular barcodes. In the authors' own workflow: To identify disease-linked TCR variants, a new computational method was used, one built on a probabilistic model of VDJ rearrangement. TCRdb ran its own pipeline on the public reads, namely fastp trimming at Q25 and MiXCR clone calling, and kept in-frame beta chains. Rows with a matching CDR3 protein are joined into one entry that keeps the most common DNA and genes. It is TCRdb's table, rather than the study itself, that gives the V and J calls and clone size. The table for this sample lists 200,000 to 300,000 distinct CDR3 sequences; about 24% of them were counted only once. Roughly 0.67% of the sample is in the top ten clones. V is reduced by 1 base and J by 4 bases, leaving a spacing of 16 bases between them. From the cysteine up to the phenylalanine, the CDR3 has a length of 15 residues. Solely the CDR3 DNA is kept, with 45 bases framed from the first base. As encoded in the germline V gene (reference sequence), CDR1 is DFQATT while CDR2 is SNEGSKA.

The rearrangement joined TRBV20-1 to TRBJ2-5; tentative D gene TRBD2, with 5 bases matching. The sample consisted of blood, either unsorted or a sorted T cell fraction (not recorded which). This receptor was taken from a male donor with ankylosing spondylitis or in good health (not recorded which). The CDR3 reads CSARVVRPGGETQYF. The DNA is TGCAGTGCTAGAGTAGTTAGGCCAGGAGGAGAGACCCAGTACTTC.